These 20 T cell receptor beta chains were sequenced from one sample in a study of T cell changes during pregnancy in multiple sclerosis. Clones were read by immunoSEQ multiplex PCR, and TCRdb kept only the in-frame ones, dropping some. The sample contains under 80,000 clones, roughly nine tenths of which appear only once. The specimen comprised peripheral blood, sampled in the second trimester of pregnancy. The receptors come from a female donor with multiple sclerosis, enrolled in a pregnancy study.

This clone was counted once. The CDR3 spells CAISPGQGAAGELFF. CDR3 in DNA: TGTGCCATCAGTCCGGGACAGGGGGCAGCCGGGGAGCTGTTTTTT. The chain combines TRBV10-3 with TRBJ2-2; TRBD1 matches 12 bases. J was trimmed by 6 bases and V by 5 bases; bases with no gene match: 4. The germline gives CDR1 ENHRY, CDR2 SYGVKD. The CDR3 covers 15 residues.

V usage is TRBV9 and J usage is TRBJ2-7; 8 bases line up with TRBD2. The CDR3 runs to 15 residues. The V and J ends lost 0 bases and 2 bases, in that order; junction bases with no gene match: 4. Germline CDR1 SGDLS, CDR2 YYNGEE. The CDR3 nucleotides are TGTGCCAGCAGCGTAGACGGGGGGGTCCCCTACGAGCAGTACTTC. It specifies CASSVDGGVPYEQYF.

The J gene is TRBJ2-3, the V gene TRBV19; 10 positions agree with TRBD1. V gave up 7 bases and J gave up 7 bases; unmatched junction bases: 8. The CDR3 totals 14 residues. CDR1 is LNHDA, CDR2 SQIVND, per germline (reference sequence). CDR3 coding DNA: TGTGCCAGTACCTTAGGGACAGGGGTGAATACGCAGTATTTT. It is translated as CASTLGTGVNTQYF.

J is TRBJ2-3 and V is TRBV11-3, with TRBD2 identical over 11 bases. V lost 5 bases, J lost 2 bases, and 6 bases stayed unmatched. There are 16 residues in the CDR3. Germline V gene data show CDR1 as SGHNT and CDR2 as YENEEA. The CDR3 region has the DNA TGTGCCAGCAGCCCGGGGACTAGCGGACTCACAGATACGCAGTATTTT. It codes for CASSPGTSGLTDTQYF.

This chain uses TRBV19 with TRBJ2-1; 8 bases align to TRBD2. Germline CDR1 is LNHDA and CDR2 is SQIVND (reference sequence). The CDR3 runs 17 residues. V lost 4 bases and J lost 1; bases outside the gene matches: 9. Written as DNA, the CDR3 is TGTGCCAGTAGTACCATAAGCGGGGGCAGTTCCTACAATGAGCAGTTCTTC. It translates to CASSTISGGSSYNEQFF.

The rearrangement joins TRBV25-1 to TRBJ1-1; 8 nucleotides agree with TRBD1. CDR1 is MGHDK and CDR2 is SYGVNS in the germline V gene. J gave up 2 bases and V 4 bases, and 6 bases lay outside the gene matches. CDR3 size: 15 residues. The CDR3 here is CASSVNTGGNTEAFF. The CDR3 region has the DNA TGTGCCAGCAGTGTAAATACAGGGGGAAACACTGAAGCTTTCTTT.

The chain carries TRBV5-1 and TRBJ1-4; weak D call: TRBD1 (6 bases). The CDR3 loop spans 13 amino acids. Trimming stripped 5 bases from V and 5 bases from J, with 10 bases between. Germline V gene data show CDR1 as SGHRS and CDR2 as YFSETQ. DNA for the CDR3: TGCGCCAGCAGGAGGACAGAAAATGAAAAACTGTTTTTT. This gives the protein CASRRTENEKLFF.

The genes are TRBV19 and TRBJ2-1; the D gene is possibly TRBD1 (8 bases). Trimming left V 4 bases short and J 7 bases short, with 23 bases between. Germline CDR1 and CDR2: LNHDA and SQIVND (reference sequence). The CDR3 has 17 residues. CDR3 DNA: TGTGCCAGTAGTAATCACAAGGGGGGGACAGGTCTGAATGAGCAGTTCTTC. This gives the protein CASSNHKGGTGLNEQFF. The complete variable domain, with remaining parts taken from reference TRBV19 and TRBJ2-1, reads DGGITQSPKYLFRKEGQNVTLSCEQNLNHDAMYWYRQDPGQGLRLIYYSQIVNDFQKGDIAEGYSVSREKKESFPLTVTSAQKNPTAFYLCASSNHKGGTGLNEQFFGPGTRLTVL.

The rearrangement uses TRBV19 and TRBJ2-1, with 9 bases fitting TRBD2. V shed 5 bases and J 0 bases; nucleotides not matched to a gene: 2. CDR1 and CDR2 (germline): LNHDA, SQIVND (reference sequence). This CDR3 spans 15 amino acids. CDR3 bases: TGTGCCAGTAGTTTTAGCGGGGGCTCCTACAATGAGCAGTTCTTC. Translated: CASSFSGGSYNEQFF. The full variable domain, with the rest looked up from reference TRBV19 and TRBJ2-1, is DGGITQSPKYLFRKEGQNVTLSCEQNLNHDAMYWYRQDPGQGLRLIYYSQIVNDFQKGDIAEGYSVSREKKESFPLTVTSAQKNPTAFYLCASSFSGGSYNEQFFGPGTRLTVL.

The chain recombines TRBV5-5 with TRBJ1-3; D is ambiguous. The length of the CDR3 is 13 residues. Germline lookup yields CDR1 SGHKS and CDR2 YYEKEE (reference sequence). Trimming cost V 5 bases and J 5 bases, with 11 bases left between them. The CDR3 loop reads CASRPGRRNTIYF. The CDR3 nucleotides read TGTGCCAGCAGACCCGGTCGTAGAAACACCATATATTTT.

The chain couples TRBV27 to TRBJ1-6, with D possibly TRBD1 on 5 matching bases. The CDR3 contains 12 residues. From germline, CDR1 is MNHEY and CDR2 SMNVEV (reference sequence). With 6 bases removed from V and 10 bases from J, the gap between germline ends came to 10 bases. The CDR3 region has the DNA TGTGCCAGCAGATTGGGGGGATCACCCCTCCACTTT. Translated: CASRLGGSPLHF.

The J gene is TRBJ1-3, the V gene TRBV19; a weak D match, TRBD1 (5 bases). Between the trimmed V and J ends, which lost 4 bases and 2 bases, there was a span of 9 bases. This CDR3 comprises 14 residues. Germline CDR1 and CDR2: LNHDA and SQIVND (reference sequence). The CDR3 is CASSTGITGNTIYF. CDR3 nucleotides: TGTGCCAGTAGTACAGGGATAACTGGAAACACCATATATTTT.

This clone was seen a few times. The rearrangement uses TRBV6-4 and TRBJ2-2; D is possibly TRBD1 (5 bases). Germline loops: CDR1 MRHNA, CDR2 SNTAGT. The CDR3 totals 14 residues. Trimming pared 3 bases from V and 4 bases from J, leaving 9 bases between. The CDR3 sequence is CASSERQGTGELFF. DNA for the CDR3: TGTGCCAGCAGTGAAAGGCAGGGCACCGGGGAGCTGTTTTTT.

The genes are TRBV9 and TRBJ1-3; D is possibly TRBD1 (5 bases). V was cut by 3 bases and J by 0 bases, with 13 bases left in between. Germline V CDR1 and CDR2: SGDLS, YYNGEE. The length of the CDR3 is 16 residues. CDR3 loop: CASSGDSPTSGNTIYF. CDR3 DNA sequence: TGTGCCAGCAGCGGAGACAGTCCCACCTCTGGAAACACCATATATTTT. Drawing the rest from reference TRBV9 and TRBJ1-3, the complete variable domain is DSGVTQTPKHLITATGQRVTLRCSPRSGDLSVYWYQQSLDQGLQFLIQYYNGEERAKGNILERFSAQQFPDLHSELNLSSLELGDSALYFCASSGDSPTSGNTIYFGEGSWLTVV.

This chain links TRBV7-9 with TRBJ2-3; TRBD1 matches at 12 bases. The germline V gene has CDR1 SEHNR and CDR2 FQNEAQ (reference sequence). There are 18 residues in the CDR3. V was clipped by 4 bases and J by 2 bases; unmatched bases: 10. The CDR3 DNA reads as TGTGCCAGCAGCTCCATCCCGGGACAGGGGGCGATCACAGATACGCAGTATTTT. It is translated as CASSSIPGQGAITDTQYF.

The V call is TRBV27, the J call TRBJ1-5; no clear D. Germline values: CDR1 MNHEY, CDR2 SMNVEV (reference sequence). V shed 8 bases and J shed 1 base, with 15 bases lying between them. There are 15 residues in the CDR3. The CDR3 coding sequence is TGTGCCAGCCCACCCGAAGGCGGGAGCAATCAGCCCCAGCATTTT. It is translated as CASPPEGGSNQPQHF.

This clone was recorded once. This chain joins TRBV7-9 and TRBJ1-2; TRBD1 might be the D (6 bases). V lost 7 bases to trimming and J lost 1 base, with 25 bases between them. The CDR3 length is 18 residues. Germline V gene data show CDR1 as SEHNR and CDR2 as FQNEAQ (reference sequence). The CDR3 here is CASTTSVDRSRYNYGYTF. In nucleotides, the CDR3 is TGTGCCAGCACCACTTCGGTGGACAGATCTAGATATAACTATGGCTACACCTTC.

This rearrangement joins TRBV13 to TRBJ1-1; 7 bases are shared with TRBD1. This CDR3 is 16 amino acids long. V was pared by 5 bases and J by 1 base, with 10 bases of the junction left unmatched. Germline loops: CDR1 PRHDT, CDR2 FYEKMQ (reference sequence). The CDR3 here is CASSVRTGASNTEAFF. The CDR3 nucleotides read TGTGCCAGCAGCGTAAGAACAGGGGCCTCGAACACTGAAGCTTTCTTT.

The rearrangement uses TRBV7-9 and TRBJ2-1; D possibly corresponds to TRBD2 (5 bases). Germline assignment: CDR1 SEHNR and CDR2 FQNEAQ (reference sequence). Between the trimmed V and J ends, which lost 5 bases and 0 bases, there was a span of 14 bases. This CDR3 has 16 amino acids. CDR3 protein: CASSAQSGTSYNEQFF. CDR3 nucleotide sequence: TGTGCCAGCAGCGCACAGAGCGGTACCTCCTACAATGAGCAGTTCTTC.

This chain joins TRBV10-2 and TRBJ2-1; TRBD2 might be the D (6 bases). V was trimmed by 6 bases and J by 6 bases, leaving 39 bases between them. CDR1 and CDR2 from the germline V gene are WSHSY and SAAADI. This CDR3 comprises 22 residues. DNA for the CDR3: TGCGCCAGCAGAGCGGAATGCAAGACGTGGTGGCTAGCGAAGGTAGGTGGCAATGAGCAGTTCTTC. This translates into CASRAECKTWWLAKVGGNEQFF.